The 25 T cell receptor beta chains below all came from one sample that was sequenced in a study of cytomegalovirus exposure and HLA in healthy donors. The repertoire was sequenced with immunoSEQ multiplex PCR; TCRdb's copy has only in-frame clones and lacks some. Altogether 150,000 to 200,000 clones are present, approximately 85% being singletons, with the ten largest covering 1.4% to 1.5%. The sample taken for sequencing was PBMCs. These receptors originate from a young woman in good health and CMV-seronegative.

The gene calls are TRBV18 and TRBJ1-2; possibly TRBD1 for D (5 bases). V shed 5 bases and J shed 14 bases, with 18 bases lying between them. CDR3 length equals 12 residues. Germline values: CDR1 KGHSH, CDR2 LQKENI. The CDR3 sequence is CASSLGEGLKTF. The CDR3 region has the DNA TGTGCCAGCTCATTAGGGGAGGGTTTGAAGACCTTC.

V usage is TRBV5-1 and J usage is TRBJ1-6; 8 positions match TRBD1. CDR3 length: 13 amino acids. The germline gives CDR1 SGHRS, CDR2 YFSETQ. V gave up 7 bases and J gave up 9 bases; unmatched junction bases: 6. The CDR3, as DNA: TGCGCCAGCGCAGGGGGCACGACTTCACCCCTCCACTTT. Its protein is CASAGGTTSPLHF.

This sequence joins TRBV5-1 and TRBJ2-7; 7 nucleotides align to TRBD1. The CDR3 runs to 12 residues. Per germline, CDR1 SGHRS and CDR2 YFSETQ. J was trimmed by 5 bases and V by 3 bases; bases with no gene match: 2. The CDR3 DNA is TGCGCCAGCAGCTGGACAGGACACGAGCAGTACTTC. Protein product: CASSWTGHEQYF. Complete variable domain (other parts from reference TRBV5-1 and TRBJ2-7): KAGVTQTPRYLIKTRGQQVTLSCSPISGHRSVSWYQQTPGQGLQFLFEYFSETQRNKGNFPGRFSGRQFSNSRSEMNVSTLELGDSALYLCASSWTGHEQYFGPGTRLTVT.

The chain couples TRBV2 to TRBJ1-1, with TRBD1 matching over 8 bases. The CDR3 is made up of 13 amino acids. V was pared by 2 bases and J by 7 bases, with 3 bases of the junction left unmatched. CDR1 is SNHLY, CDR2 FYNNEI, per germline. This CDR3 is CASSERTGIEAFF. The CDR3 region has the DNA TGTGCCAGCAGTGAACGGACAGGGATTGAAGCTTTCTTT.

The chain links TRBV7-2 to TRBJ2-3; 12 bases line up with TRBD2. The V segment lost 4 bases and the J segment 4 bases; nucleotides outside the gene matches: 6. The CDR3 contains 16 residues. Germline V gives CDR1 SGHTA, CDR2 FQGNSA. CDR3 DNA sequence: TGTGCCAGCAGCTCGGCGGGGACTAGCGGGTCAGATACGCAGTATTTT. Translating it yields CASSSAGTSGSDTQYF.

The chain employs TRBV7-9 and TRBJ2-7; TRBD1 agrees at 11 bases. The CDR3 has 17 amino acids. Germline CDR1 SEHNR, CDR2 FQNEAQ (reference sequence). V gave up 4 bases and J gave up 3 bases; unmatched junction bases: 11. CDR3 sequence (DNA): TGTGCCAGCAGCTATGGGACAGGGGGTGAACCCTTCTACGAGCAGTACTTC. Its protein is CASSYGTGGEPFYEQYF.

V is TRBV7-2 and J is TRBJ1-1; 8 bases align to TRBD1. This CDR3 comprises 14 residues. V lost 3 bases, J lost 1 base, and 1 base stayed unmatched. Germline CDR1 and CDR2: SGHTA and FQGNSA. The CDR3 region has the DNA TGTGCCAGCAGCTTTCAGGGGGCGAACACTGAAGCTTTCTTT. This encodes CASSFQGANTEAFF.

The chain combines TRBV6-5 with TRBJ1-1; D is ambiguous. From germline, CDR1 is MNHEY and CDR2 SVGAGI. V gave up 7 bases and J gave up 4 bases, with 13 bases separating them. CDR3 length: 13 amino acids. The CDR3 DNA reads TGTGCCAGCACTCCCGCGGCGGGCACTGAAGCTTTCTTT. It translates to CASTPAAGTEAFF.

The chain carries TRBV29-1 and TRBJ2-7; D might be TRBD1 (9 bases). The V end lost 1 base, the J end lost 6 bases, and 16 bases lay between the germline ends. The CDR3 consists of 14 residues. Germline CDR1 SQVTM, CDR2 ANQGSEA. The CDR3 DNA reads as TGCAGCGTTGAAGCCGGGACAGGGACTAGCGAGCAGTACTTC. This sequence encodes CSVEAGTGTSEQYF.

The chain joins TRBV13 to TRBJ1-2; 8 nucleotides align to TRBD1. J was trimmed by 7 bases and V by 11 bases; bases with no gene match: 9. Germline CDR1 and CDR2: PRHDT and FYEKMQ (reference sequence). This CDR3 is built from 12 residues. The CDR3 loop is CAGQTGEGGYTF. Here the CDR3 DNA reads TGTGCCGGTCAGACAGGGGAAGGTGGCTACACCTTC.

The chain joins TRBV5-1 to TRBJ2-5, with TRBD2 matching 13 bases. The CDR3 is 17 residues long. Per germline, CDR1 SGHRS and CDR2 YFSETQ. Losses at the gene ends were 4 bases for V and 2 bases for J; bases not matched to a gene: 8. The CDR3 DNA reads as TGCGCCAGCAGCCCTGGACTAGCGGGAGTGAATCAAGAGACCCAGTACTTC. This sequence encodes CASSPGLAGVNQETQYF. The complete variable domain, with remaining parts taken from reference TRBV5-1 and TRBJ2-5, reads KAGVTQTPRYLIKTRGQQVTLSCSPISGHRSVSWYQQTPGQGLQFLFEYFSETQRNKGNFPGRFSGRQFSNSRSEMNVSTLELGDSALYLCASSPGLAGVNQETQYFGPGTRLLVL.

This clone has more than one count but fewer than ten. The genes are TRBV7-3 and TRBJ1-6, with 7 bases fitting TRBD1. CDR1 and CDR2 (germline): SGHTA, FQGTGA. CDR3 length: 15 amino acids. V was clipped by 4 bases and J by 7 bases; unmatched bases: 7. The chain's CDR3 is CASSYAGTANSPLHF. CDR3 DNA: TGTGCCAGCAGCTACGCCGGGACAGCAAATTCACCCCTCCACTTT.

The rearrangement links TRBV13 to TRBJ1-4; D call uncertain. CDR3 size: 14 residues. Per the germline V gene, CDR1 is PRHDT and CDR2 is FYEKMQ (reference sequence). V was pared by 3 bases and J by 4 bases, with 9 bases between. For the CDR3, the DNA is TGTGCCAGCAGCTTCCCGGGTAATAATGAAAAACTGTTTTTT. It is translated as CASSFPGNNEKLFF.

The rearrangement links TRBV2 to TRBJ2-2; D ambiguous. The germline CDR1 and CDR2 sequences are SNHLY and FYNNEI. The ends were cut back, 5 bases at V and 1 base at J, with 8 bases in the middle. The CDR3 sequence is 14 residues long. The CDR3: CASSPYRNTGELFF. For the CDR3, the DNA is TGTGCCAGCAGTCCCTACCGGAACACCGGGGAGCTGTTTTTT.

V and J are TRBV29-1 and TRBJ1-2; 9 bases are shared with TRBD1. J lost 6 bases, V lost 3 bases, and 5 bases had no gene match. CDR3 length: 13 amino acids. Germline V gene data show CDR1 as SQVTM and CDR2 as ANQGSEA. CDR3 sequence: CSVDDRGWDGYTF. The CDR3 nucleotides read TGCAGCGTTGATGACAGGGGGTGGGATGGCTACACCTTC.

The chain has TRBV7-9 and TRBJ1-1; D may be TRBD1 (5 bases). CDR3 length: 15 amino acids. Germline CDR1 and CDR2: SEHNR and FQNEAQ (reference sequence). The V and J ends lost 5 bases and 4 bases respectively, with 17 bases between them. CDR3 sequence: CASSPAGLLGTEAFF. The CDR3 DNA follows: TGTGCCAGCAGCCCAGCGGGACTGTTAGGCACTGAAGCTTTCTTT. The full variable domain, with the rest looked up from reference TRBV7-9 and TRBJ1-1, is DTGVSQNPRHKITKRGQNVTFRCDPISEHNRLYWYRQTLGQGPEFLTYFQNEAQLEKSRLLSDRFSAERPKGSFSTLEIQRTEQGDSAMYLCASSPAGLLGTEAFFGQGTRLTVV.

The J gene is TRBJ2-7, the V gene TRBV9; 8 bases are shared with TRBD2. The CDR3 runs to 16 residues. V lost 0 bases and J lost 5; bases outside the gene matches: 10. The germline V gene has CDR1 SGDLS and CDR2 YYNGEE. The CDR3 nucleotides read TGTGCCAGCAGCGTAGCAGGGGTAGCGGGGTCCCACGAGCAGTACTTC. Its translation is CASSVAGVAGSHEQYF.

This clone has a single count. The chain has TRBV7-8 and TRBJ2-3; 10 bases map to TRBD2. Looked up from germline, CDR1 is SGHVS and CDR2 is FQNEAQ. Germline trimming cut 9 bases from V and 4 bases from J; bases unmatched to any gene: 7. The CDR3 covers 14 residues. CDR3 sequence (DNA): TGTGCCAGTGACCAGCGGGGGGGTCCAGATACGCAGTATTTT. It translates to CASDQRGGPDTQYF.

This chain joins TRBV10-1 and TRBJ2-1; possible D gene TRBD2, 5 bases. V lost 6 bases and J lost 0, with 9 bases in between. The germline V gene has CDR1 WNHNN and CDR2 SYGVQD (reference sequence). This CDR3 is 14 amino acids long. CDR3 protein: CASSAGSSYNEQFF. The DNA of the CDR3 is TGCGCCAGCAGCGCGGGTAGCTCCTACAATGAGCAGTTCTTC.

The count of this clone is one. The gene calls are TRBV19 and TRBJ1-2; D possibly corresponds to TRBD1 (6 bases). The CDR3 runs 15 residues. V was clipped by 5 bases and J by 0 bases, with 13 bases between them. Germline values: CDR1 LNHDA, CDR2 SQIVND (reference sequence). CDR3: CASSGKGGPNYGYTF. The DNA of the CDR3 is TGTGCCAGTAGTGGGAAAGGGGGTCCTAACTATGGCTACACCTTC.

Turning to this clone: In the same sample, other DNA sequences code for this CDR3. The CDR3 sequence is CASSLGLAGETQYF. CDR3 in DNA: TGCGCCAGCAGCCTCGGACTAGCGGGGGAGACCCAGTACTTC. The chain employs TRBV5-1 and TRBJ2-5; 12 bases map to TRBD2. The CDR3 spans 14 residues. Per the germline V gene, CDR1 is SGHRS and CDR2 is YFSETQ. V shed 4 bases, J shed 5 bases, and the junction held 3 bases outside the gene matches.

This clone was seen only once. The chain links TRBV25-1 to TRBJ2-4; the D gene is possibly TRBD1 (6 bases). With 3 bases removed from V and 1 base from J, the gap between germline ends came to 13 bases. This CDR3 has 16 residues. CDR1 is MGHDK and CDR2 is SYGVNS in the germline V gene. CDR3 loop: CASSEYGDRAKNIQYF. DNA of the CDR3: TGTGCCAGCAGTGAGTATGGCGACAGGGCCAAAAACATTCAGTACTTC.

The chain is built from TRBV7-6 and TRBJ2-5; D possibly corresponds to TRBD1 (7 bases). Trimming pared 5 bases from V and 2 bases from J, leaving 12 bases between. CDR3 size: 14 residues. The germline gives CDR1 SGHVS, CDR2 FNYEAQ. The CDR3 DNA follows: TGTGCCAGCAGCCGTGCGGGACAGCAAGAGACCCAGTACTTC. This translates into CASSRAGQQETQYF.

This chain connects TRBV5-6 to TRBJ2-6, with 10 bases matching TRBD1. V lost 2 bases, J lost 0 bases, and 2 bases stayed unmatched. The CDR3 consists of 17 residues. Germline loops: CDR1 SGHDT, CDR2 YYEEEE. CDR3 in DNA: TGTGCCAGCAGCTTCCGGGACAGGGGCTCTGGGGCCAACGTCCTGACTTTC. Its translation is CASSFRDRGSGANVLTF.

This chain joins TRBV29-1 and TRBJ2-1, with TRBD1 matching 11 bases. After removal of 6 bases from V and 4 bases from J, the junction contained 5 bases not matched to a gene. In germline, CDR1 is SQVTM, CDR2 ANQGSEA. This CDR3 comprises 14 residues. CDR3 amino acids: CSVGRDRGYNEQFF. As DNA, the CDR3 is TGCAGCGTGGGAAGGGACAGGGGGTACAATGAGCAGTTCTTC.